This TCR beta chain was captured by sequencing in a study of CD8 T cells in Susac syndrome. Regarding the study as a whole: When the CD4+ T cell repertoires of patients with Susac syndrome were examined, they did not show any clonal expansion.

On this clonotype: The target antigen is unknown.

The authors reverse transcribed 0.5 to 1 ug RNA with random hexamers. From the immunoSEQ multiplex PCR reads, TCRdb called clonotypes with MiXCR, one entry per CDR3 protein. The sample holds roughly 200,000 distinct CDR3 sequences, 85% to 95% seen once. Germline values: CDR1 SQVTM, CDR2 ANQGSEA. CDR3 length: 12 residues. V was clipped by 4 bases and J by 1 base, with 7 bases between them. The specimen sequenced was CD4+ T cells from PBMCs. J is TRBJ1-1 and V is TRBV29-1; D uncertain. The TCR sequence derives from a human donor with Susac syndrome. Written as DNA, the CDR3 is TGCAGCGTTGGGGCCCCGAACACTGAAGCTTTCTTT. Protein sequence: CSVGAPNTEAFF. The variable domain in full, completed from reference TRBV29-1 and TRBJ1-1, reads SAVISQKPSRDICQRGTSLTIQCQVDSQVTMMFWYRQQPGQSLTLIATANQGSEATYESGFVIDKFPISRPNLTFSTLTVSNMSPEDSSIYLCSVGAPNTEAFFGQGTRLTVV.